What follows describes a single T cell receptor (beta chain). Its matching antigen is unknown. This record comes from a study of shared clonotypes between healthy human individuals. Study-level findings and limits: When naive CD4 clonotypes were compared across several donors, around 5% were shared.

Sorted-subset replicate PCR reactions contained roughly 210 ng DNA, corresponding to roughly 29,000 T cell genomes. Authors' processing steps: Junction-only immunoSEQ sequences carried no quality scores, so filtering differed. Measured with immunoSEQ multiplex PCR; TCRdb has only the in-frame clones, and not every one. The V and J calls and the clone size are those of that table, but D and trimming were determined from the DNA. This table holds 150,000 to 200,000 clones, approximately 92% found once. The origin of this receptor is a woman aged 30 to 39 in good health. The sample consisted of naive CD4+ T cells sorted from blood. Subset given: CD45RA+ positively selected.

CDR3: CASSLNSLGSSYEQYF. CDR3 coding DNA: TGTGCCAGCAGTTTAAATTCTCTGGGAAGCTCCTACGAGCAGTACTTC. The chain uses TRBV28 and TRBJ2-7; D unclear. The V end lost 2 bases, the J end lost 0 bases, and 14 bases lay between the germline ends. The CDR3 is 16 amino acids. Per the germline V gene, CDR1 is MDHEN and CDR2 is SYDVKM.